This T cell receptor beta chain was documented in a study of blood T cell repertoires in COVID-19 (TCRdb year 2020). A note on the overall study: Samples covering the acute and convalescent phases of COVID-19 were provided by collaborators in the United States, Italy and Spain. A freely available public database, intended as a resource for researchers studying the immune response to SARS-CoV-2, is where the repertoires were released. Deeply sampled blood TCRbeta repertoires from subjects exposed to, actively infected with, or recovered from COVID-19 were included in the dataset. The samples were drawn from the first 160 participants of the ongoing ImmuneRACE study and from some 1,300 subjects provided by 6 global collaborators. The material from the prospective study consisted of cDNA or gDNA derived from T cells, B-cell-depleted T cells, or PBMCs. A de-identified subject ID, COVID-19 status, age in years and sex were almost always included in the sample metadata. Where available, HLA class I and class II types were taken from metadata supplied by the sample provider and were not determined by assay-based typing.

The collaborating institutions used their own protocols to collect whole blood in K2EDTA tubes. For TCRbeta analysis, collaborator samples were shipped as frozen whole blood, as isolated PBMCs, or as DNA extracted from either sample type. TCRbeta CDR3 regions were amplified from genomic DNA by means of the immunoSEQ Assay, a bias-controlled multiplex PCR. In the source study's methods: Within the assay, amplification of reference gene primers was used to estimate how many nucleated cells each sample contained. To quantify the absolute abundance of each unique TCRbeta CDR3 rearrangement, sequence reads were collapsed and filtered. For each sample, productive Simpson clonality was calculated as the square root of Simpson's diversity index across productive rearrangements. Drawn from immuneACCESS, this table holds only the in-frame rearrangements with V and J called that TCRdb kept. Clones are partly lost; checked studies trace under half to an unresolved V gene and leave the rest unexplained. D and trimming were read from the DNA, whereas the V and J calls and clone size are those reported in that table. For this sample there are approximately 160,000 clones; 85% to 95% appear just once. Around 0.53% of the sample is held by the ten biggest clonotypes.

A word on this clone: What this receptor recognizes is not known. No per-base quality is available; no much larger clone lies one base away.

Overall study results and their limits: How much clinical and demographic metadata was included differed by source and by participant, and the metadata was provided uncurated.

CDR1 and CDR2 (SGHAT, FQNNGV) derive from the germline V gene. V loses 6 bases at its end and J loses 8 bases; junction bases beyond the gene matches: 14. The CDR3, from cysteine to phenylalanine, totals 17 residues. Solely the CDR3 DNA is kept, with 51 bases framed from the first base. This clonotype was sampled from a man aged 50-60 years with acute or convalescent COVID-19. The chain joins TRBV11-2 to TRBJ2-3; TRBD2 fits 13 bases in the junction. Sequences were obtained from peripheral blood. The nucleotide sequence is TGTGCCAGCAGTCCGGCGTACCCGGGACTAGCGGGGCCTACGCAGTATTTT. Translated, this gives CASSPAYPGLAGPTQYF. The full variable domain, with segments outside the CDR3 supplied by the reference TRBV11-2 and TRBJ2-3 proteins, appears as EAGVAQSPRYKIIEKRQSVAFWCNPISGHATLYWYQQILGQGPKLLIQFQNNGVVDDSQLPKDRFSAERLKGVDSTLKIQPAKLEDSAVYLCASSPAYPGLAGPTQYFGPGTRLTVL.